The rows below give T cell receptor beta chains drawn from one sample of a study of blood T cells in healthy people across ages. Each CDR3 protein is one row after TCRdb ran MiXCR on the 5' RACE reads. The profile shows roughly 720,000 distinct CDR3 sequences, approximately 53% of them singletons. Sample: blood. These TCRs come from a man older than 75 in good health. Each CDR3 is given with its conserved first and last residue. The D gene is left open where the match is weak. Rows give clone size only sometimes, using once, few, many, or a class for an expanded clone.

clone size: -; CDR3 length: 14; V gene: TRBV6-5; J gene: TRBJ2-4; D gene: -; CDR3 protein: CASSSERDKNIQYF; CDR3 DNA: TGTGCCAGCTCGAGTGAAAGGGACAAAAACATTCAGTACTTC
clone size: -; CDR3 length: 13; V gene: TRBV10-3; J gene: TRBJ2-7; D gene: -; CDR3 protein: CAISGPVSNEQYF; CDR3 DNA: TGTGCCATCTCGGGACCCGTTAGCAATGAGCAGTACTTC
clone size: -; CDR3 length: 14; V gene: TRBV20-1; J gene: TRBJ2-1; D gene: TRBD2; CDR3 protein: CSATLAGVYNEQFF; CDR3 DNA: TGCAGTGCTACTTTAGCGGGAGTCTACAATGAGCAGTTCTTC
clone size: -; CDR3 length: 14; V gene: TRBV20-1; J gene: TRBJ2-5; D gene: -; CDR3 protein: CSARVRLGSGEQYF; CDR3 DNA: TGCAGTGCTAGAGTCAGACTAGGCTCGGGGGAGCAGTACTTC
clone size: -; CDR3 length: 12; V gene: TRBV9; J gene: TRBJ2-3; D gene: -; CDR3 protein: CASSAGTDTQYF; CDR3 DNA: TGTGCCAGCAGCGCAGGCACAGATACGCAGTATTTT
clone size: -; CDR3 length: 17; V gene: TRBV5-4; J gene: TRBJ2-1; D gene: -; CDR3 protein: CASSTSVARNSYNEQFF; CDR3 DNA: TGTGCCAGCAGCACCTCCGTAGCGAGAAATTCCTACAATGAGCAGTTCTTC
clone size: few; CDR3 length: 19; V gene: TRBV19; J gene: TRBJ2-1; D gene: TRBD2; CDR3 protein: CASSPGGLAGGSSYNEQFF; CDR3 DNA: TGTGCCAGTAGCCCTGGGGGACTAGCGGGAGGGAGCTCCTACAATGAGCAGTTCTTC
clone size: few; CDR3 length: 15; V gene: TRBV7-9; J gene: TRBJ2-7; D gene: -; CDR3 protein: CASSLAPGVLYEQYF; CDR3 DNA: TGTGCCAGCAGCTTAGCGCCAGGGGTGCTCTACGAGCAGTACTTC
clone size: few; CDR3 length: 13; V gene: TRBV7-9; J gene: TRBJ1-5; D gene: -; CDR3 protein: CASSLGPIIPQHF; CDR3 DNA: TGTGCCAGCAGCTTAGGACCCATTATCCCCCAGCATTTT
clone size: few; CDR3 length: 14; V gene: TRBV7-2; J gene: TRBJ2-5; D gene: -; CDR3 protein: CASTPGHSQETQYF; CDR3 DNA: TGTGCCAGCACCCCCGGCCACTCCCAAGAGACCCAGTACTTC
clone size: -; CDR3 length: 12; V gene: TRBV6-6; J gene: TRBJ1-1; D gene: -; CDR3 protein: CASRTGNTEAFF; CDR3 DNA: TGTGCCAGCAGGACAGGGAACACTGAAGCTTTCTTT
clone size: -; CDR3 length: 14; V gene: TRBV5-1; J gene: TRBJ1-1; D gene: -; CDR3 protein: CASSLFADNTEAFF; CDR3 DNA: TGCGCCAGCAGCTTGTTCGCGGACAACACTGAAGCTTTCTTT
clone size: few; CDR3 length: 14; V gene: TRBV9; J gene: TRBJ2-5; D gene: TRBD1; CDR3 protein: CASSVDRGLETQYF; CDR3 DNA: TGTGCCAGCAGCGTAGACAGGGGCCTGGAGACCCAGTACTTC
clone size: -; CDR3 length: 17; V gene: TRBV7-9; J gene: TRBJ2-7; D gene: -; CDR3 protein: CASSLVVVTGVAYEQYF; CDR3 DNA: TGTGCCAGCAGCTTAGTAGTAGTCACGGGAGTAGCCTACGAGCAGTACTTC
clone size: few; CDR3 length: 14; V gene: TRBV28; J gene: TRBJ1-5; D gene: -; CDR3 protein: CASRTGVNNQPQHF; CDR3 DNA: TGTGCCAGCAGGACAGGCGTAAACAATCAGCCCCAGCATTTT
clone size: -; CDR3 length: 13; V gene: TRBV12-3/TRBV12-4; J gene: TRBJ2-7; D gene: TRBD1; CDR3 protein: CASTGTALREQYF; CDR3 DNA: TGTGCCAGCACCGGGACAGCCCTCCGCGAGCAGTACTTC
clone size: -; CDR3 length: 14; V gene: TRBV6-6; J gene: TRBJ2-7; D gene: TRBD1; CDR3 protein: CASRPGQGRYEQYF; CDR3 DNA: TGTGCCAGCAGACCAGGACAGGGGAGGTACGAGCAGTACTTC
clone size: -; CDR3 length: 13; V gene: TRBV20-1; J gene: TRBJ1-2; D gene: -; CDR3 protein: CSATGGRDYGYTF; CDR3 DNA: TGCAGTGCTACCGGGGGGCGAGACTATGGCTACACCTTC
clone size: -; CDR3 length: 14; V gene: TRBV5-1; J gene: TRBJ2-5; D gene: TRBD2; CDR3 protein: CASSGGLAQETQYF; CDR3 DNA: TGCGCCAGCAGCGGGGGACTAGCTCAAGAGACCCAGTACTTC
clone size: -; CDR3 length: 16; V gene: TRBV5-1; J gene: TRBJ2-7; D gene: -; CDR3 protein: CASSPQGTDFGGEQYF; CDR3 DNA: TGCGCCAGCAGCCCACAGGGGACCGACTTCGGGGGGGAGCAGTACTTC
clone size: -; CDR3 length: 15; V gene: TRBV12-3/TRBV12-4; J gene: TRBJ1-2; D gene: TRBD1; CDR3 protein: CASSFAGGRGMGYTF; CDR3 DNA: TGTGCCAGCAGTTTCGCAGGGGGTAGAGGAATGGGCTACACCTTC
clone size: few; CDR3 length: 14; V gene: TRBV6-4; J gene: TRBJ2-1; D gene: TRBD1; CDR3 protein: CASTGGQGLGEQFF; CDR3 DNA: TGTGCCAGCACAGGGGGACAGGGATTGGGTGAGCAGTTCTTC
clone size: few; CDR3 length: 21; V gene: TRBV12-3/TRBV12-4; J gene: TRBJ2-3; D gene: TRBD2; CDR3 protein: CASSRTGWTSGRSLRTDTQYF; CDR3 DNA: TGTGCCAGCAGCCGGACAGGTTGGACTAGCGGGAGGTCCCTCCGCACAGATACGCAGTATTTT
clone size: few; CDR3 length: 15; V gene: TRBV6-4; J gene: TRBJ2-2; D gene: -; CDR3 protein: CASSDSAVSTGELFF; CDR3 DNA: TGTGCCAGCAGTGACTCGGCAGTTAGTACCGGGGAGCTGTTTTTT
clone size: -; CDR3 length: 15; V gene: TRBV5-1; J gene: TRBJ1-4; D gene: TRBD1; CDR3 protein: CASSLAGTADEKLFF; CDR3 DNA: TGCGCCAGCAGCTTGGCCGGGACAGCAGATGAAAAACTGTTTTTT
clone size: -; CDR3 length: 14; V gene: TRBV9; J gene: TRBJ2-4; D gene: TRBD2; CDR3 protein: CVSSEGLSGNIQYF; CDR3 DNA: TGTGTCAGCAGCGAGGGACTATCCGGAAACATTCAGTACTTC
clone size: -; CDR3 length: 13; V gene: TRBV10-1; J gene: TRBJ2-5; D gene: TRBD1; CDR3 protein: CASSESRGRKQYF; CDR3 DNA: TGCGCCAGCAGTGAGAGCAGGGGGCGCAAGCAGTACTTC
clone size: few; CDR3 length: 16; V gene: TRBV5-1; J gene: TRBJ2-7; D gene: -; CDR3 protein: CASSLDFGVLTYEQYF; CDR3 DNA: TGCGCCAGCAGCTTGGACTTCGGAGTACTCACCTACGAGCAGTACTTC
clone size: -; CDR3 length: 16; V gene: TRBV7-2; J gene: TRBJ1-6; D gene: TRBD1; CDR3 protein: CASSFSRDRGNSPLHF; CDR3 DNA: TGTGCCAGCAGCTTCTCCCGGGACAGGGGTAATTCACCCCTCCACTTT
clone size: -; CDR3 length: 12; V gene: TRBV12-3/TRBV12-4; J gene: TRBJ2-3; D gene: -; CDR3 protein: CASSLKGRYAYF; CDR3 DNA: TGTGCCAGCAGTTTGAAGGGGAGATACGCGTATTTT
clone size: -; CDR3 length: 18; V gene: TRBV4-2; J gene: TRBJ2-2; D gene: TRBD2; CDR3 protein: CASSQGGLADTNAGELFF; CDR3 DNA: TGTGCCAGCAGCCAAGGGGGACTAGCGGACACGAACGCCGGGGAGCTGTTTTTT
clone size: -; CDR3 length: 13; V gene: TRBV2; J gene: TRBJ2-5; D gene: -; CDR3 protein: CASKQDSVREQYF; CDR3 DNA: TGTGCCAGCAAACAAGACAGCGTCAGGGAGCAGTACTTC
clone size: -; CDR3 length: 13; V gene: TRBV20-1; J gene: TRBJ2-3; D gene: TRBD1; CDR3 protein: CSARTGEWGTQYF; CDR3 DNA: TGCAGTGCTAGGACAGGGGAGTGGGGTACGCAGTATTTT
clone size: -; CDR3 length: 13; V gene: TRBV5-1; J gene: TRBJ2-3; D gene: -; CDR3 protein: CASSLEVHRYAYF; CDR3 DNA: TGCGCCAGCAGCTTGGAGGTGCACAGATACGCGTATTTT
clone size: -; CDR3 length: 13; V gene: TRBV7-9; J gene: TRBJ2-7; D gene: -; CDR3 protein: CASSFSRTLEQYF; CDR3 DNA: TGTGCCAGCAGCTTTTCACGGACACTGGAGCAGTACTTC
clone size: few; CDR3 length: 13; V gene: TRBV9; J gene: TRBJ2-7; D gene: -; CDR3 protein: CASSAPGIHEQYF; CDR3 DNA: TGTGCCAGCAGCGCCCCAGGTATCCACGAGCAGTACTTC
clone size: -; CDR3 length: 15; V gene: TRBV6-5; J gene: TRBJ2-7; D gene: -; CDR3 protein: CASSYARGTVYEQYF; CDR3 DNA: TGTGCCAGCAGTTACGCCCGGGGGACGGTCTACGAGCAGTACTTC
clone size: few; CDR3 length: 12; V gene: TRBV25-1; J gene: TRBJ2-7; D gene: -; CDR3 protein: CASNRGSYEQYF; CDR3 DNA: TGTGCCAGCAACCGGGGTTCCTACGAGCAGTACTTC
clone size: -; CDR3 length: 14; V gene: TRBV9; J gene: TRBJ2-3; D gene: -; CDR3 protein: CTSSPPLNTDTQYF; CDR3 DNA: TGTACCAGCAGCCCACCCCTTAACACAGATACGCAGTATTTT
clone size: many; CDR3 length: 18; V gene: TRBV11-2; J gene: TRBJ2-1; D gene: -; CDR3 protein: CASSSVGLGTVSYNEQFF; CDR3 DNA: TGTGCCAGCAGCTCCGTTGGCCTTGGGACTGTGTCCTACAATGAGCAGTTCTTC
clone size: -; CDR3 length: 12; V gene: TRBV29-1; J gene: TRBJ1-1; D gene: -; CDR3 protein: CSALPGGTEAFF; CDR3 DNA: TGCAGCGCCTTACCGGGGGGCACTGAAGCTTTCTTT
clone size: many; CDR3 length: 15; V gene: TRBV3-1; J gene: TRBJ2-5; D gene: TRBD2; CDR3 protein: CASSQDIAGFETQYF; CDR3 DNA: TGTGCCAGCAGCCAAGACATAGCGGGTTTTGAGACCCAGTACTTC
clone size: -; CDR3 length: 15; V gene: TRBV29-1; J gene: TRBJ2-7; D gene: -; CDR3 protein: CSVECPAEYGYEQYF; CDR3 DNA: TGCAGCGTTGAATGTCCGGCAGAGTACGGGTACGAGCAGTACTTC
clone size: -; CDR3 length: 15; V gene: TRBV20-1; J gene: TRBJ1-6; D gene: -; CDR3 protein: CSARAIYSNNSPLHF; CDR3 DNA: TGCAGTGCTAGAGCCATATATTCGAATAATTCACCCCTCCACTTT
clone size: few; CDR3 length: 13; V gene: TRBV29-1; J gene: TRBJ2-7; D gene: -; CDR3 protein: CSVAWTGTYEQYF; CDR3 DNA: TGCAGCGTTGCCTGGACGGGGACCTACGAGCAGTACTTC
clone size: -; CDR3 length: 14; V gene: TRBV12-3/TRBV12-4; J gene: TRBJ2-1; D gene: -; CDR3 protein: CASSPTTSRNEQFF; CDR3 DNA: TGTGCCAGCAGCCCTACAACTAGTAGAAATGAGCAGTTCTTC
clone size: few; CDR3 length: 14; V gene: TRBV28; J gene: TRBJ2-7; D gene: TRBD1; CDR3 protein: CASSAQGDRHEQYF; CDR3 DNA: TGTGCCAGCAGTGCCCAAGGGGACAGACATGAGCAGTACTTC
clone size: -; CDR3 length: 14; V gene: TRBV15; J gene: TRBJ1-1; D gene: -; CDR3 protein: CATSRDRLNTEAFF; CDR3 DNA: TGTGCCACCAGCAGAGATCGGTTGAACACTGAAGCTTTCTTT
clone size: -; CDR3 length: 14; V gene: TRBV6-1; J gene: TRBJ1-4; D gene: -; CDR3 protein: CASRKAGVNEKLFF; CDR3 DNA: TGTGCCAGCAGGAAGGCAGGGGTTAACGAAAAACTGTTTTTT
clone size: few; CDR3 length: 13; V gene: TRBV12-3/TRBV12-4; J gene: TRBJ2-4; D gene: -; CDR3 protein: CASSFRGQNIQYF; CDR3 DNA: TGTGCCAGCAGTTTTAGGGGCCAAAACATTCAGTACTTC
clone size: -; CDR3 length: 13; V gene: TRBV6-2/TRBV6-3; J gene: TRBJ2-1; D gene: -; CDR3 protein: CASLDSSYNEQFF; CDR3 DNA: TGTGCCAGCCTAGACAGCTCCTACAATGAGCAGTTCTTC